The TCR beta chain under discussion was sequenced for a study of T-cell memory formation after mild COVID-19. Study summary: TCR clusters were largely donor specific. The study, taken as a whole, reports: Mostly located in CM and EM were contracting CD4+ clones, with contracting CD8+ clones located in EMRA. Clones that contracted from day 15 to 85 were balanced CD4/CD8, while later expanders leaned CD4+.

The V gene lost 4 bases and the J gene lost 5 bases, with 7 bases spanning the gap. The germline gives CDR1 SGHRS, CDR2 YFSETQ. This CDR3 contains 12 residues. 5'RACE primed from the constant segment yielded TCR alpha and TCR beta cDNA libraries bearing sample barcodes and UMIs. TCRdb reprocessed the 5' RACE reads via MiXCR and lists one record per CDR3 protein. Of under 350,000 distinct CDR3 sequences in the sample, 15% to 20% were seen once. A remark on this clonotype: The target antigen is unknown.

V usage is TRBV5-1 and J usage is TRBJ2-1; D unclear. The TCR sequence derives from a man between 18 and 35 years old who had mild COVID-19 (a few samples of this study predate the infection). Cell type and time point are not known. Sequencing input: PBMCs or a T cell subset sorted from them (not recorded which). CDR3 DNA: TGCGCCAGCAGCCTCCGGAACAATGAGCAGTTCTTC. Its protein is CASSLRNNEQFF.